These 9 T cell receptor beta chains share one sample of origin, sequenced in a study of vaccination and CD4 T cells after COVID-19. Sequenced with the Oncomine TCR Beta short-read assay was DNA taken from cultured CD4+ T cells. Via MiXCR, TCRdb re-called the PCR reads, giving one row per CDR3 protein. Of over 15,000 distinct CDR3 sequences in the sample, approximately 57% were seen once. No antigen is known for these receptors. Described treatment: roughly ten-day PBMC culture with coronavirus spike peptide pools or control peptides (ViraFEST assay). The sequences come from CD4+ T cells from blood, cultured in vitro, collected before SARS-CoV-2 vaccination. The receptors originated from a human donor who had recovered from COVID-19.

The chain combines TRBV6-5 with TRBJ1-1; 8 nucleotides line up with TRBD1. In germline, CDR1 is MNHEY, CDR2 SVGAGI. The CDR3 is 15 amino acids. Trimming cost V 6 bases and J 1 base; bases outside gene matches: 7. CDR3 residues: CASSYAGTGNTEAFF. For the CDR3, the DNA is TGTGCCAGCAGCTACGCCGGGACAGGGAACACTGAAGCTTTCTTT.

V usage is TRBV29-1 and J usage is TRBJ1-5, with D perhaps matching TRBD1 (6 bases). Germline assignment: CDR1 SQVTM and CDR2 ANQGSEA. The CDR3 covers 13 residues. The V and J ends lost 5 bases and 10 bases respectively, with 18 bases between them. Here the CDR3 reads CSVPDRPLDPQHF. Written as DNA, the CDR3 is TGCAGCGTTCCTGACAGGCCCCTTGACCCCCAGCATTTT.

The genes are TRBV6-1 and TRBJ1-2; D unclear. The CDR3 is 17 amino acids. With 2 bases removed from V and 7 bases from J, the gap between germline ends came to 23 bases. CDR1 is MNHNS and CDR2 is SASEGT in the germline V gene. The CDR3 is CASSESAWSSGELGYTF. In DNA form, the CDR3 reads TGTGCCAGCAGTGAATCCGCTTGGTCGTCCGGGGAACTTGGCTACACCTTC.

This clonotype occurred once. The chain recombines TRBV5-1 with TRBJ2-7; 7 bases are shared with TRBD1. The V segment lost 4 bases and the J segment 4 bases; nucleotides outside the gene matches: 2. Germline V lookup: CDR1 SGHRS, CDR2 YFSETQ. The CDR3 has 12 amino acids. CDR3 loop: CASSRQGYEQYF. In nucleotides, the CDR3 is TGCGCCAGCAGCCGACAGGGTTACGAGCAGTACTTC.

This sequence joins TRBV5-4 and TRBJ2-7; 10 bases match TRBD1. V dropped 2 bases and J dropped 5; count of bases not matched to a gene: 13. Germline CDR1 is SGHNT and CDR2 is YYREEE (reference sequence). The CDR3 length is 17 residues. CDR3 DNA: TGTGCCAGCAGCTTACTTGACAGGGGGCTTCGGGTCCACGAGCAGTACTTC. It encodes CASSLLDRGLRVHEQYF.

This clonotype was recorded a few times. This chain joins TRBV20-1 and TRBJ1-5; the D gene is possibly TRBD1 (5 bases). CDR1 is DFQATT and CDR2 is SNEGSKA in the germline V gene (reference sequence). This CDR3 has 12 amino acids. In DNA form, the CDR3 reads TGCAGCGGGGGGAGTAGCAATCAGCCCCAGCATTTT. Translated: CSGGSSNQPQHF.

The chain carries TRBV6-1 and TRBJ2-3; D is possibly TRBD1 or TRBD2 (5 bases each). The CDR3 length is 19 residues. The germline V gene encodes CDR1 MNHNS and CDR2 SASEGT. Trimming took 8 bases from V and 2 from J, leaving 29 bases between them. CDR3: CASPDDKAGNKDSTDTQYF. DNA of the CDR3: TGTGCCAGCCCCGACGACAAGGCAGGGAACAAGGACTCCACAGATACGCAGTATTTT.

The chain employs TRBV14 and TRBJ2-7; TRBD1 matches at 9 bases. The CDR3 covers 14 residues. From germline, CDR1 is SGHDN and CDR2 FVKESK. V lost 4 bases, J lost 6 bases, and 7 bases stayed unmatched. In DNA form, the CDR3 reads TGTGCCAGCAGCCCTTGGACAGGGGTTCGCGAGCAGTACTTC. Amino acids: CASSPWTGVREQYF. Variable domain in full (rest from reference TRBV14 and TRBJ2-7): EAGVTQFPSHSVIEKGQTVTLRCDPISGHDNLYWYRRVMGKEIKFLLHFVKESKQDESGMPNNRFLAERTGGTYSTLKVQPAELEDSGVYFCASSPWTGVREQYFGPGTRLTVT.

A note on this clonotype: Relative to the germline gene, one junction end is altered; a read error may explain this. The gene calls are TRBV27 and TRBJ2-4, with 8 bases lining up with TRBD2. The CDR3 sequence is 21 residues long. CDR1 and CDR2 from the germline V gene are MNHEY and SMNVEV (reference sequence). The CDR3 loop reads CTSSLSPPAGVYLKAKNIQYF. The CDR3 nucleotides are TGCACCAGCAGTTTATCCCCCCCAGCGGGAGTTTACCTGAAAGCCAAAAACATTCAGTACTTC.